This passage covers 12 T cell receptor beta chains from one sample sequenced in a study of radiotherapy plus CTLA-4 blockade in lung cancer. Measured with immunoSEQ multiplex PCR; TCRdb has only the in-frame clones, and not every one. The data hold 45,000 or so clones, with 60% to 80% observed a single time. Sequences were derived from peripheral blood, sampled from a patient treated with radiotherapy plus ipilimumab. The receptor source for this set is a human donor with non-small cell lung cancer who had stable disease on radiotherapy plus ipilimumab.

The DNA for the CDR3 is TGTGCCAGCAGTTACCTTAGTAGGGGGCCCACTGAAGCTTTCTTT. Amino acid sequence: CASSYLSRGPTEAFF. The chain carries TRBV6-5 and TRBJ1-1; the match to TRBD1 covers 7 bases. V was pared by 2 bases and J by 4 bases, with 7 bases of the junction left unmatched. The CDR3 is made up of 15 amino acids. Germline V gene data show CDR1 as MNHEY and CDR2 as SVGAGI.

CDR3 amino acids: CASSLAGGSSYNEQFF. The DNA of the CDR3 is TGTGCCAGCAGCTTGGCCGGGGGAAGCTCCTACAATGAGCAGTTCTTC. The rearrangement joins TRBV5-4 to TRBJ2-1; possibly TRBD2 for D (6 bases). V was trimmed by 0 bases and J by 0 bases, leaving 10 bases between them. Germline CDR1 SGHNT, CDR2 YYREEE (reference sequence). This CDR3 comprises 16 residues.

The CDR3 here is CAWSAGGTDTQYF. For the CDR3, the DNA is TGTGCCTGGAGTGCAGGGGGCACAGATACGCAGTATTTT. The chain uses TRBV30 and TRBJ2-3, with a weak D call TRBD1 (6 bases). This CDR3 region has 13 residues. V was clipped by 1 base and J by 1 base, with 6 bases between them. CDR1 is GTSNPN and CDR2 is SVGIG in the germline V gene (reference sequence).

Only a few counts were recorded for this clone. The J gene is TRBJ2-2, the V gene TRBV9; 9 bases are shared with TRBD1. CDR3 length equals 16 residues. Looked up from germline, CDR1 is SGDLS and CDR2 is YYNGEE. Trimming took 3 bases from V and 3 from J; bases not matched to a gene: 6. CDR3 protein: CASSALWTGDTGELFF. For the CDR3, the DNA is TGTGCCAGCAGCGCCCTTTGGACAGGGGACACCGGGGAGCTGTTTTTT.

V is TRBV30 and J is TRBJ1-3; TRBD1 agrees at 11 bases. The trim removed 2 bases at V and 7 bases at J, leaving 4 bases unmatched. This CDR3 region has 14 residues. Germline-derived CDR1 and CDR2 are GTSNPN and SVGIG (reference sequence). The CDR3 DNA reads as TGTGCCTGGAGTAGGGACAGGGGGTGGAACACCATATATTTT. Translating it yields CAWSRDRGWNTIYF.

V and J are TRBV19 and TRBJ1-4, with D uncertain. Trimming removed 5 bases from V and 8 bases from J, with 15 bases in between. CDR1 and CDR2 (germline): LNHDA, SQIVND (reference sequence). The CDR3 loop spans 14 amino acids. The CDR3 sequence is CASSGSTVGEKLFF. The DNA for the CDR3 is TGTGCCAGTAGTGGGTCTACGGTGGGGGAAAAACTGTTTTTT. Supplemented by reference TRBV19 and TRBJ1-4, the full variable domain reads DGGITQSPKYLFRKEGQNVTLSCEQNLNHDAMYWYRQDPGQGLRLIYYSQIVNDFQKGDIAEGYSVSREKKESFPLTVTSAQKNPTAFYLCASSGSTVGEKLFFGSGTQLSVL.

This clone was seen a single time. V gene TRBV6-4 combines with J gene TRBJ1-2; 9 bases map to TRBD1. Unmatched junction bases numbered 8, after V lost 7 bases and J lost 2 bases. Looked up from germline, CDR1 is MRHNA and CDR2 is SNTAGT. This CDR3 is built from 15 residues. The CDR3 DNA follows: TGTGCCAGCACCCCCGGGACAGGGAAAAACTATGGCTACACCTTC. It specifies CASTPGTGKNYGYTF.

This chain uses TRBV5-8 with TRBJ2-2; 8 bases are a match to TRBD1. J gave up 7 bases and V 2 bases, and 7 bases lay outside the gene matches. The CDR3 has 15 amino acids. Germline values: CDR1 SGHTS, CDR2 YDEGEE. This CDR3 reads CASSFGRGLDGELFF. The DNA of the CDR3 is TGTGCCAGCAGCTTCGGCAGGGGGCTCGACGGGGAGCTGTTTTTT. The full variable domain, its missing parts supplied by reference TRBV5-8 and TRBJ2-2, is EAGVTQSPTHLIKTRGQQATLRCSPISGHTSVYWYQQALGLGLQFLLWYDEGEERNRGNFPPRFSGRQFPNYSSELNVNALELEDSALYLCASSFGRGLDGELFFGEGSRLTVL.

The V and J genes are TRBV5-1 and TRBJ2-1; 12 bases fit TRBD2. From germline, CDR1 is SGHRS and CDR2 YFSETQ. The CDR3 has 17 residues. The V segment lost 4 bases and the J segment 2 bases; nucleotides outside the gene matches: 7. CDR3 loop: CASSPRLAGGTYNEQFF. The CDR3 region has the DNA TGCGCCAGCAGCCCCCGCCTAGCGGGGGGGACCTACAATGAGCAGTTCTTC. The variable domain in full, with the rest retrieved from reference TRBV5-1 and TRBJ2-1, is KAGVTQTPRYLIKTRGQQVTLSCSPISGHRSVSWYQQTPGQGLQFLFEYFSETQRNKGNFPGRFSGRQFSNSRSEMNVSTLELGDSALYLCASSPRLAGGTYNEQFFGPGTRLTVL.

The chain uses TRBV10-1 and TRBJ1-1; 10 bases align to TRBD1. The V segment lost 7 bases and the J segment 5 bases; nucleotides outside the gene matches: 4. The CDR3 loop spans 13 amino acids. Germline-derived CDR1 and CDR2 are WNHNN and SYGVQD (reference sequence). CDR3 residues: CASIGTGETEAFF. The CDR3 DNA reads as TGCGCCAGCATCGGGACAGGGGAAACTGAAGCTTTCTTT.

The rearrangement uses TRBV6-5 and TRBJ1-2; D remains unclear. V gave up 6 bases and J gave up 3 bases, with 5 bases separating them. CDR1 and CDR2 (germline): MNHEY, SVGAGI. The CDR3 is 11 residues long. The CDR3 nucleotides read TGTGCCAGCAGCAGCCACTATGGCTACACCTTC. Translated, it gives CASSSHYGYTF.

The chain joins TRBV15 to TRBJ2-1; D remains ambiguous. CDR1 is LNHNV and CDR2 is YYDKDF in the germline V gene (reference sequence). The CDR3 runs 14 residues. V shed 1 base and J shed 5 bases, with 9 bases lying between them. The CDR3 loop reads CATSRASFDNEQFF. The DNA of the CDR3 is TGTGCCACCAGCAGAGCAAGCTTTGACAATGAGCAGTTCTTC.